This T cell receptor beta chain originates from a study of technical replicates of blood from a few donors. Only in-frame clones appear in the TCRdb table, and some are missing; sequencing was by immunoSEQ multiplex PCR. The sample has approximately 78,000 clones, over 95% seen once; the top ten hold less than 0.3%. There are 19 residues in the CDR3. The V segment lost 4 bases and the J segment 0 bases; nucleotides outside the gene matches: 7. Germline CDR1 reads MDHEN; CDR2 reads SYDVKM. The clonotype originates from a human donor in good health. The rearrangement joins TRBV28 to TRBJ2-1; TRBD2 agrees at 15 bases. Sequenced sample: T cells isolated from PBMCs. CDR3 region: CASSSPGLAGGSSYNEQFF. CDR3 nucleotides: TGTGCCAGCAGTTCCCCGGGACTAGCGGGGGGAAGCTCCTACAATGAGCAGTTCTTC.